This passage covers 25 T cell receptor beta chains from one sample sequenced in a study of blood T cells in healthy people across ages. The authors ran a second PCR of 7 to 11 cycles using a sample-barcoded 5' primer and a J-beta primer mix. Each CDR3 protein is one row after TCRdb ran MiXCR on the 5' RACE reads. The sample has more than 650,000 distinct CDR3 sequences; roughly 20% are singletons. Sequenced material: blood. The receptors shown here come from a man in his 70s in good health.

The chain carries TRBV18 and TRBJ1-2; tentatively, D is TRBD1 (6 bases). This CDR3 comprises 14 residues. CDR1 is KGHSH and CDR2 is LQKENI in the germline V gene. V was cut by 0 bases and J by 6 bases, with 11 bases left in between. Here the CDR3 reads CASSPPGGFDGYTF. For the CDR3, the DNA is TGTGCCAGCTCACCACCGGGGGGCTTCGATGGCTACACCTTC.

This clonotype was recorded a few times. A read error may produce the germline difference seen at one junction end. The chain carries TRBV5-1 and TRBJ2-6; perhaps TRBD1 as D (6 bases). The germline V gene encodes CDR1 SGHRS and CDR2 YFSETQ. CDR3 length: 16 amino acids. Here the CDR3 DNA reads TGCGCCAGCAGCGGGGACACCTCCGGCTGGGCCAACGTCCCGACTTTC. Its translation is CASSGDTSGWANVPTF.

The chain couples TRBV20-1 to TRBJ2-1, with TRBD2 identical over 12 bases. V shed 2 bases, J shed 8 bases, and the junction held 10 bases outside the gene matches. The germline V gene encodes CDR1 DFQATT and CDR2 SNEGSKA (reference sequence). The CDR3 has 16 residues. This CDR3 reads CSARLTSGGRHDEQFF. The CDR3 DNA follows: TGCAGTGCTAGACTGACTAGCGGGGGCCGCCACGATGAGCAGTTCTTC.

In this sample, this clonotype turned up a few times. The J gene is TRBJ1-4, the V gene TRBV19; D ambiguous. CDR1 LNHDA and CDR2 SQIVND come from the germline V gene (reference sequence). The CDR3 is 13 residues long. Trimming stripped 8 bases from V and 3 bases from J, with 10 bases between. The CDR3 loop reads CASGVGPNEKLFF. CDR3 DNA: TGTGCCAGTGGCGTCGGCCCTAATGAAAAACTGTTTTTT.

This chain joins TRBV18 and TRBJ2-5; D ambiguous. The closer fit of TRBJ2-1 to the DNA end suggests the J call may be wrong. Per germline, CDR1 KGHSH and CDR2 LQKENI. The CDR3 sequence is 15 residues long. The CDR3 DNA reads TGTGCCAGCTCAACCAATGACGGTACCTACAATGAGCAGTTCTTC. This sequence encodes CASSTNDGTYNEQFF.

This clonotype was recorded at least ten times. The V call is TRBV29-1, the J call TRBJ2-3, with a possible D match to TRBD2 (5 bases). CDR1 and CDR2 (germline): SQVTM, ANQGSEA. CDR3 size: 15 residues. V was pared by 6 bases and J by 4 bases, with 20 bases between. In DNA, the CDR3 is TGCAGCGTCGACCAGGTTCCGGGGAATGCAGATACGCAGTATTTT. Translating it yields CSVDQVPGNADTQYF.

This clonotype was observed a handful of times. The V gene is TRBV20-1, the J gene TRBJ2-1; perhaps TRBD2 as D (6 bases). Germline CDR1 and CDR2: DFQATT and SNEGSKA (reference sequence). Between the trimmed V and J ends, which lost 5 bases and 8 bases, there was a span of 16 bases. CDR3 length: 13 residues. For the CDR3, the DNA is TGCAGTGCTGGACGGCCGGGGGTCCATGAGCAGTTCTTC. Translation: CSAGRPGVHEQFF.

The CDR3 loop is CSAREWSGEDYEQYF. The CDR3 nucleotides are TGCAGTGCTAGAGAATGGAGCGGGGAAGACTACGAGCAGTACTTC. The chain carries TRBV20-1 and TRBJ2-1; 7 nucleotides align to TRBD2. The end of the DNA is better explained by TRBJ2-7, so the J call may be wrong. The CDR3 sequence is 15 residues long. Germline loops: CDR1 DFQATT, CDR2 SNEGSKA (reference sequence).

The V and J genes are TRBV19 and TRBJ2-7; unclear D gene. This CDR3 has 12 residues. Germline values: CDR1 LNHDA, CDR2 SQIVND (reference sequence). V shed 1 base and J shed 10 bases, with 11 bases lying between them. The chain's CDR3 is CASSIGDATQYF. The CDR3 nucleotides read TGTGCCAGTAGTATAGGAGACGCTACCCAGTACTTC.

This chain connects TRBV6-5 to TRBJ1-5, with D hard to call. V dropped 5 bases and J dropped 6 bases, with 11 bases sitting between them. The CDR3 sequence is 13 residues long. Germline CDR1 MNHEY, CDR2 SVGAGI. Here the CDR3 DNA reads TGTGCCAGCAGTCGGCGGCCGGGTCAGCCCCAGCATTTT. Protein product: CASSRRPGQPQHF.

This clonotype was recorded a few times. The rearrangement links TRBV29-1 to TRBJ2-1; 7 nucleotides align to TRBD2. V shed 4 bases, J shed 5 bases, and the junction held 5 bases outside the gene matches. The V gene's germline CDR1 is SQVTM and CDR2 ANQGSEA. The CDR3 extends over 13 amino acids. CDR3: CSVAPSGDNEQFF. CDR3 nucleotides: TGCAGCGTTGCCCCTAGCGGCGACAATGAGCAGTTCTTC.

Ten or more counts support this clonotype. The rearrangement joins TRBV29-1 to TRBJ1-2, with D perhaps TRBD1 (6 bases). Trimming took off 5 bases at V and 7 bases at J, with 14 bases between the two ends. The CDR3 is 12 amino acids. Per germline, CDR1 SQVTM and CDR2 ANQGSEA. The CDR3 here is CSVYRAVRGYTF. The CDR3 coding sequence is TGCAGCGTTTACAGGGCCGTGCGTGGCTACACCTTC.

The gene calls are TRBV11-3 and TRBJ1-1; tentative D call: TRBD1 (6 bases). CDR1 and CDR2 (germline): SGHNT, YENEEA. V was shortened by 4 bases and J by 0 bases, with 15 bases between the two germline ends. The CDR3 length is 16 residues. The CDR3 DNA reads TGTGCCAGCAGCTCAAGATCCAGGGGCCTGAACACTGAAGCTTTCTTT. Residues: CASSSRSRGLNTEAFF.

V gene TRBV18 combines with J gene TRBJ1-1, with TRBD1 matching over 8 bases. Losses at the gene ends were 0 bases for V and 0 bases for J; bases not matched to a gene: 6. Germline V CDR1 and CDR2: KGHSH, LQKENI. This CDR3 spans 17 amino acids. The CDR3: CASSPPNRGTMNTEAFF. The CDR3 DNA reads TGTGCCAGCTCACCACCGAACAGGGGGACCATGAACACTGAAGCTTTCTTT. The entire variable domain, with the rest obtained from reference TRBV18 and TRBJ1-1, is as follows: NAGVMQNPRHLVRRRGQEARLRCSPMKGHSHVYWYRQLPEEGLKFMVYLQKENIIDESGMPKERFSAEFPKEGPSILRIQQVVRGDSAAYFCASSPPNRGTMNTEAFFGQGTRLTVV.

The chain has TRBV15 and TRBJ1-5; possible D gene TRBD1, 5 bases. In germline, CDR1 is LNHNV, CDR2 YYDKDF (reference sequence). Trimming removed 0 bases from V and 6 bases from J, with 12 bases in between. CDR3 length: 15 residues. Here the CDR3 reads CATSRDRGFGQPQHF. CDR3 DNA: TGTGCCACCAGCAGAGACCGGGGGTTCGGTCAGCCCCAGCATTTT.

The chain combines TRBV4-1 with TRBJ2-1; no clear D. V lost 4 bases, J lost 4 bases, and 17 bases lay in between. This CDR3 is built from 16 residues. From germline, CDR1 is MGHRA and CDR2 YSYEKL. CDR3 in DNA: TGCGCCAGCAGCCGATTCCTTATGGGTTATTACAATGAGCAGTTCTTC. This encodes CASSRFLMGYYNEQFF.

This clonotype was recorded once. The DNA for the CDR3 is TGTGCCGCGATATGGTGCTCCTACAATGAGCAGTTCTTC. It yields the protein CAAIWCSYNEQFF. This chain uses TRBV9 with TRBJ2-1; unclear D gene. V lost 10 bases, J lost 0 bases, and 11 bases lay in between. CDR1 is SGDLS and CDR2 is YYNGEE in the germline V gene. This CDR3 region has 13 residues.

A single count supports this clonotype. The chain employs TRBV3-1 and TRBJ2-7; TRBD2 is a possible D gene (6 bases). The CDR3 runs 14 residues. V lost 5 bases and J 7 bases, leaving 18 bases between the germline ends. Germline V gives CDR1 LGHDT, CDR2 YNNKEL (reference sequence). CDR3 coding DNA: TGTGCCAGCAGCTCTCCAGCCCGGGCGGGGGAGCAGTACTTC. Protein: CASSSPARAGEQYF.

This clonotype was observed a handful of times. The V gene is TRBV20-1, the J gene TRBJ1-2; TRBD1 matches 7 bases. Germline lookup yields CDR1 DFQATT and CDR2 SNEGSKA (reference sequence). V lost 1 base, J lost 4 bases, and 6 bases stayed unmatched. The CDR3 length is 14 residues. CDR3 DNA sequence: TGCAGTGCTAGAGTCCCCCGGGACAGCTATGGCTACACCTTC. Encoded protein: CSARVPRDSYGYTF.

The chain's CDR3 is CASSQDTHEQFF. CDR3 DNA: TGCGCCAGCAGCCAAGATACCCATGAGCAGTTCTTC. The rearrangement links TRBV4-1 to TRBJ2-1, with unresolved D. Looked up from germline, CDR1 is MGHRA and CDR2 is YSYEKL. V lost 0 bases and J 8 bases, leaving 5 bases between the germline ends. This CDR3 contains 12 residues.

This clonotype was picked up many times. The chain recombines TRBV21-1 with TRBJ2-1. TRBV21-1 is a recognized pseudogene. CDR3 length: 14 amino acids. CDR3 loop: CASSKAATAREQFF. The DNA of the CDR3 is TGTGCCAGCAGCAAAGCAGCGACCGCGCGTGAGCAGTTCTTC.

V usage is TRBV12-3 or TRBV12-4 and J usage is TRBJ1-1; D uncertain. Trimming stripped 3 bases from V and 4 bases from J, with 6 bases between. The CDR3 is 12 amino acids. The DNA of the CDR3 is TGTGCCAGCAGTTTTTCTGGCACTGAAGCTTTCTTT. It encodes CASSFSGTEAFF.

This clonotype was detected a few times. This chain joins TRBV2 and TRBJ2-5, with D perhaps TRBD2 (5 bases). CDR1 SNHLY and CDR2 FYNNEI come from the germline V gene. CDR3 length equals 15 residues. Trimming removed 0 bases at V and 3 bases at J, with 11 bases between. CDR3 loop: CASSEALPAEETQYF. The CDR3 DNA sequence: TGTGCCAGCAGTGAAGCGCTTCCAGCGGAAGAGACCCAGTACTTC.

This rearrangement joins TRBV4-1 to TRBJ1-5; 10 bases are a match to TRBD1. The V and J ends lost 0 bases and 1 base, in that order; junction bases with no gene match: 0. CDR1 is MGHRA and CDR2 is YSYEKL in the germline V gene. This CDR3 region has 16 residues. The CDR3 is CASSQEGQGSNQPQHF. CDR3 nucleotide sequence: TGCGCCAGCAGCCAAGAGGGACAGGGGAGCAATCAGCCCCAGCATTTT.

This clonotype has just a few counts. The chain couples TRBV10-3 to TRBJ2-3; 7 nucleotides align to TRBD2. The CDR3 spans 13 residues. The germline gives CDR1 ENHRY, CDR2 SYGVKD. The ends lost 0 bases at V and 6 bases at J; junction bases unmatched: 0. This CDR3 reads CAISESGGDTQYF. DNA of the CDR3: TGTGCCATCAGTGAGTCGGGAGGGGATACGCAGTATTTT.